A single T cell receptor beta chain is shown here with its context. This sample was taken from a study of blood T cells in healthy people across ages. CDR1 is MNHEY, CDR2 SVGAGI, per germline. The CDR3 sequence is 14 residues long. V was shortened by 10 bases and J by 5 bases, with 20 bases between the two germline ends. Primed by a sample-barcoded 5' primer and a J-beta primer mix, a second PCR proceeded for 7 to 11 cycles. Via MiXCR, TCRdb re-called the 5' RACE reads, giving one row per CDR3 protein. The sample includes about 970,000 distinct CDR3 sequences, roughly 51% of them seen just once. The TCR sequence derives from a woman aged 55-75 years in good health. The sequencing input was blood. The chain carries TRBV6-5 and TRBJ1-2; no firm D call. In DNA, the CDR3 is TGTGCCACCAACCATCCGGCGGGAAAATATGGCTACACCTTC. As protein: CATNHPAGKYGYTF.